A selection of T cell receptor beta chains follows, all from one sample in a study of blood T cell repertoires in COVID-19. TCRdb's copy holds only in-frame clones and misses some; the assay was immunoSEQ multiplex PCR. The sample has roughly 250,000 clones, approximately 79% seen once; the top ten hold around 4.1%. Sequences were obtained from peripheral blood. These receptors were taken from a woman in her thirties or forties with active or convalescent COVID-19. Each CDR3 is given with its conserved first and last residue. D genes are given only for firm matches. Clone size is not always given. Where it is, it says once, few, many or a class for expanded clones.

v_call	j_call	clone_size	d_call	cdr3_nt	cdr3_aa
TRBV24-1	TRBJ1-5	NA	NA	TGTGCCACCAGTGATAACACCTATCAGCCCCAGCATTTT	CATSDNTYQPQHF
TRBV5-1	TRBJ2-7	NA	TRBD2	TGCGCCAGCAGCCTGAGCGGGGGAGCCTACGAGCAGTACTTC	CASSLSGGAYEQYF
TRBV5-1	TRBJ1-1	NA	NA	TGCGCCAGCAGCTGGGGCCCGTCGAACACTGAAGCTTTCTTT	CASSWGPSNTEAFF
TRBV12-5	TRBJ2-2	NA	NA	TGTGCTAGCCGCGGACATCCGAACACCGGGGAGCTGTTTTTT	CASRGHPNTGELFF
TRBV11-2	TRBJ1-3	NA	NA	TGTGCCAGCAGCTTAGAGGGCTTCTTCTTCGGAAACACCATATATTTT	CASSLEGFFFGNTIYF
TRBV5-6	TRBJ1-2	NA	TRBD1	TGTGCCAGCAGTCCCGGGACAGGGTTTGGCTACACCTTC	CASSPGTGFGYTF
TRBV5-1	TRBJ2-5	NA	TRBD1	TGCGCCAGCAGCTTGGCCCCGGGACAGGGTATCGGAGAGACCCAGTACTTC	CASSLAPGQGIGETQYF
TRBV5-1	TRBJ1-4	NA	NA	TGCGCCAGCAGCTTTAGGCCCCCGTGGGGGACAAATAATGAAAAACTGTTTTTT	CASSFRPPWGTNNEKLFF
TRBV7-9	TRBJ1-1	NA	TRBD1	TGTGCCAGCAGCCTCGACAGGGTGGGGACTGAAGCTTTCTTT	CASSLDRVGTEAFF
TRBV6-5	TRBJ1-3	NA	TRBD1	TGTGCCAGCAGTTACTCGACAGACAGGGTTGGAAACACCATATATTTT	CASSYSTDRVGNTIYF
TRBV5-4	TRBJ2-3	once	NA	TGTGCCAGCAGCCAAGGGACTGCAGGCACAGATACGCAGTATTTT	CASSQGTAGTDTQYF
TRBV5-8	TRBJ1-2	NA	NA	TGTGCCAGCAGCTTATGGCGGGACTATGGCTACACCTTC	CASSLWRDYGYTF
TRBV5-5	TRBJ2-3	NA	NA	TGTGCCAGCAGCGTAGCGGCGGGACGGGGGGCTGTGGATACGCAGTATTTT	CASSVAAGRGAVDTQYF
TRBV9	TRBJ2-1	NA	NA	TGTGCCAGCAGCGCCAGGGTCTACAATGAGCAGTTCTTC	CASSARVYNEQFF
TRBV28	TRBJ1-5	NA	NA	TGTGCCAGCAGTTTATCTGGGGGCAGCCAGCCCCAGCATTTT	CASSLSGGSQPQHF
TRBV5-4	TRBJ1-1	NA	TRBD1	TGTGCCAGCAGCGGAGTAGCAGGGGGCACTGAAGCTTTCTTT	CASSGVAGGTEAFF
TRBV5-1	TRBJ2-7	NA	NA	TGCGCCAGCAGAACTAGCAACTACGAGCAGTACTTC	CASRTSNYEQYF
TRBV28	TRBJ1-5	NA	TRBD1	TGTGCCAGCAGTTTCGGGACAGGGATCGGCAATCAGCCCCAGCATTTT	CASSFGTGIGNQPQHF
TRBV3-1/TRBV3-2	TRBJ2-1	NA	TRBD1	TGTGCCAGCAGCCGTCAGGGGGACAATGAGCAGTTCTTC	CASSRQGDNEQFF
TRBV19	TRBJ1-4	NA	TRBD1	TGTGCCAGTAGTACCGCCAGGGACAGGGGCCGTGAAAAACTGTTTTTT	CASSTARDRGREKLFF
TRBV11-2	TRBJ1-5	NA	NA	TGTGCCAGCAGCCGCTCAGGAAACAATCAGCCCCAGCATTTT	CASSRSGNNQPQHF
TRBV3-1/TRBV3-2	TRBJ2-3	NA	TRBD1	TGTGCCAGCAGATTACAGGGGTCAAGCACAGATACGCAGTATTTT	CASRLQGSSTDTQYF
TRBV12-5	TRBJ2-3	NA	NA	TGTGCTAGTGGTTTGGTACTAATAGGTGAACAGTATTTT	CASGLVLIGEQYF
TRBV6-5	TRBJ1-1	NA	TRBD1	TGTGCCAGCAGGGTAGACAGGGTCGCTTTCTTT	CASRVDRVAFF
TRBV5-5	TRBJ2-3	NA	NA	TGTGCCAGCAGCTTGCCTAGCACAGATACGCAGTATTTT	CASSLPSTDTQYF
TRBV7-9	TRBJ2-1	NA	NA	TGTGCCAGCAGTATGCGGGACAGTTCCTACAATGAGCAGTTCTTC	CASSMRDSSYNEQFF
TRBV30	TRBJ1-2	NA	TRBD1	TGTGCCTGGCAGACAGGGGGCCGTCGAGATGGCTACACCTTC	CAWQTGGRRDGYTF
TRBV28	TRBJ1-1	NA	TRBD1	TGTGCCAGCAGTTTCAGGGGACAGGGGACTGAAGCTTTCTTT	CASSFRGQGTEAFF
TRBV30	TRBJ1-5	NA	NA	TGTGCCTGGAGTGTAAGGGGTTTCAATCAGCCCCAGCATTTT	CAWSVRGFNQPQHF
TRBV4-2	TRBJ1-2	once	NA	TGTGCCAGCAGCCAAGGAGGTGGGAAGGGGAACTATGGCTACACCTTC	CASSQGGGKGNYGYTF
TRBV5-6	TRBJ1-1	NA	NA	TGTGCCAGCAGCTTGGGAAATCGGTGGCAGGGAAGTGCTTTCTTT	CASSLGNRWQGSAFF
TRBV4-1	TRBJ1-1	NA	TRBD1	TGCGCCAGCAGCCCGACCGATGACAGGGGGAGATCGGCTTTCTTT	CASSPTDDRGRSAFF
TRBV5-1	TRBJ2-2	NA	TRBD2	TGCGCCAGCAGCTTGGGGATACTTAAGACTAGCACGAACACCGGGGAGCTGTTTTTT	CASSLGILKTSTNTGELFF
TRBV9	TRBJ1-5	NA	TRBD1	TGTGCCAGCAGCGTAGGTCCAGGGGGAAATCAGCCCCAGCATTTT	CASSVGPGGNQPQHF
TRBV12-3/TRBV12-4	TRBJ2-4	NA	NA	TGTGCCAGCAGTTCTCGTACTACTCAGTACTTC	CASSSRTTQYF
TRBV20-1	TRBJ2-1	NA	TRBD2	TGCAGTGCTAGTAGCGGGGGGGCTATCTCCTACAATGAGCAGTTCTTC	CSASSGGAISYNEQFF
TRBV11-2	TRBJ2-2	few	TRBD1	TGTGCCAGCAGCCTCCGACAGGGCCTAATAGGGGGGGAGCTGTTTTTT	CASSLRQGLIGGELFF
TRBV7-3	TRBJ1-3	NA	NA	TGTGCCAGCAGCCTAATACAGGGAAACACCATATATTTT	CASSLIQGNTIYF
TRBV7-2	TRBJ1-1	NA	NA	TGTGCCAGCAGCGTCCGACAGTTCACTGAAGCTTTCTTT	CASSVRQFTEAFF
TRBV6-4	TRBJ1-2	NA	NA	TGTGCCAGCAGTGGTTCTTTCGCCGGGACAAATAATTCAGCGCCCTATGGCTACACCTTC	CASSGSFAGTNNSAPYGYTF
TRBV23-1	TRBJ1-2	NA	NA	TGCGCCAGCAGTCAATCCCCCCCGGGACATTTAATTAACTATGGCTACACCTTC	CASSQSPPGHLINYGYTF
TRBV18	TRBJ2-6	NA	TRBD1	TGTGCCAGCTCACTAAAGACAGGGGCCCTATCTGGGGCCAACGTCCTGACTTTC	CASSLKTGALSGANVLTF
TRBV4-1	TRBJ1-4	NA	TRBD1	TGCGCCAGCAGCCAAGAGAAGGGGGCAGTAAATGAAAAACTGTTTTTT	CASSQEKGAVNEKLFF
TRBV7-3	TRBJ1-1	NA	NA	TGTGCCAGCAGCTTAGGTTCGCAGGGTACCGCTTTCTTT	CASSLGSQGTAFF
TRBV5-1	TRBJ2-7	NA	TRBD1	TGCGCCAGCAGCTTGGACAGGGGGCAAAAGTACTTC	CASSLDRGQKYF
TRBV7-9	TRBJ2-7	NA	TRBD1	TGTGCCAGCAGCTTAGGGGGACAGGCCTACGAGCAGTACTTC	CASSLGGQAYEQYF